This paragraph reports one TCR beta chain. This clone's antigen is unknown. No base qualities exist here, and no much larger clone lies one base off it. This specimen comes from a study of T cell responses to AZD1222 COVID-19 vaccine (dated by TCRdb to the early 2020s). For context, the study as a whole: AZD1222 recipients given second doses at about 4 weeks or at about 12 weeks were pooled, since spike-specific TCR depth and breadth were not found to differ between the two schedules. TCR sequencing was performed for roughly 250 trial participants, of whom around 210 were given two doses of AZD1222 and some 26 were given two doses of MenACWY control vaccine. Trial participants were enrolled by age into 18-55, 56-69 and 70-plus year subgroups, with 148, 28 and 57 TCR-sequenced participants respectively.

Paper-wide results and their limitations: Nearly half of unique spike-specific TCRs reportedly recognized epitopes outside regions mutated in the B.1.351 and B.1.1.7 variants. Participants were mostly white British, with more females than males. The authors suggested clonal diversity may have been underestimated. Because no day 14 peak-response samples were available, repertoires were characterized only after the peak T cell response. The 56-69-year group was small, and its depth increase did not reach significance, likely because of low power. After two AZD1222 doses, spike-specific TCR breadth and depth were significantly higher than at day 0 and than in MenACWY recipients. Conclusions about previously exposed vaccinees were limited because only 5 or 6 AZD1222 recipients were SARS-CoV-2 seropositive at baseline. The vaccine-associated CD4 TCRs covered the entire spike protein, and the dominant responses fell in regions 160-218 and 743-854.

Per the germline V gene, SQVTM is the CDR1 and ANQGSEA is the CDR2. CDR3 length: 12 amino acids, cysteine to phenylalanine. The DNA shown is the 36-base CDR3, in frame from base 1. Trimming takes 4 bases from V and 0 bases from J, and the germline ends sit 6 bases apart. The time point label corresponds to: baseline before first vaccination. The vaccinee samples were drawn from two UK trials, COV001 and COV002, one of which was a single-blind randomized controlled phase 2/3 trial testing AZD1222 (ChAdOx1 nCoV-19) in healthy adults. For TCRbeta chain sequencing, PBMC samples were collected from trial participants at day 0 and at day 28 after the second dose. The CDR3 regions of human TCRbeta chains were subjected to immunosequencing. The published analysis was carried out like this. Repertoire TCRs were matched against a reference library of SARS-CoV-2-specific TCRs generated with the MIRA antigen-specificity platform. Breadth meant the fraction of unique TCRs that were SARS-CoV-2-associated, whereas depth meant the fraction of total T cells that were SARS-CoV-2-associated. Each spike-specific TCR was assigned to its reactive spike region and to a CD4 or CD8 class using the MIRA data. Log10-transformed breadth and depth values were compared by one-way ANOVA with Sidak's multiple comparisons tests. TCRdb took this table from immuneACCESS and kept in-frame rearrangements with V and J called. Such tables lack part of the clones; where checked against another copy, unresolved V genes explain under half of the gap, and the rest is unexplained. That table is the source of V, J and clone size, and D and trimming were worked out from the DNA. Counted in this sample were around 150,000 clones; 94% of them appeared once. In total, the top ten clones hold over 0.95% of the sample.

This clonotype was obtained from an adult in good health. Recombination linked TRBV29-1 to TRBJ1-2; confidence is insufficient to name the D gene. The sequenced sample was peripheral blood, obtained on day 0 of AZD1222 vaccination. CDR3 reads: CSVGGSNYGYTF. The nucleotide sequence is TGCAGCGTTGGTGGGTCTAACTATGGCTACACCTTC.